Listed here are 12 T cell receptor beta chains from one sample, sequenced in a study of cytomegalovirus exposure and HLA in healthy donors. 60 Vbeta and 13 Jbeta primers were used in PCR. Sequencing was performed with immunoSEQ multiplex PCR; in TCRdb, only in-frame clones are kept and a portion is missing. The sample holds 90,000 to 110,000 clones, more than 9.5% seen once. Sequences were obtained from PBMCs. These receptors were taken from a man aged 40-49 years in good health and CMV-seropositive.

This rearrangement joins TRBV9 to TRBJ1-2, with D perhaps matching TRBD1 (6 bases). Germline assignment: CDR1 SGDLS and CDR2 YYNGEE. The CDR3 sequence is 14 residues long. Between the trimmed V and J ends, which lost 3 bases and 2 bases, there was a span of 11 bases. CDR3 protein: CASSAYRANYGYTF. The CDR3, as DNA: TGTGCCAGCAGCGCCTACAGGGCCAACTATGGCTACACCTTC.

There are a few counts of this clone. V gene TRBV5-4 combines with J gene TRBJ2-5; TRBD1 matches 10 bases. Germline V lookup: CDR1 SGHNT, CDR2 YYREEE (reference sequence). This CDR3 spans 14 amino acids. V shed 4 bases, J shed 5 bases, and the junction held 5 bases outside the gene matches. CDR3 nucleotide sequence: TGTGCCAGCAGCAGACAGGGGGCTGTGGAGACCCAGTACTTC. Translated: CASSRQGAVETQYF.

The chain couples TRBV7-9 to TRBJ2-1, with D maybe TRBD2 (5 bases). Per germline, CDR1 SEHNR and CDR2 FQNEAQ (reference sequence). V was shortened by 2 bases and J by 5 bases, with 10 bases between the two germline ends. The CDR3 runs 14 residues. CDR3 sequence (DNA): TGTGCCAGCAGCTTATCAGCGGCCCACAATGAGCAGTTCTTC. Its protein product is CASSLSAAHNEQFF. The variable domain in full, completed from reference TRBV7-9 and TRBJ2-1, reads DTGVSQNPRHKITKRGQNVTFRCDPISEHNRLYWYRQTLGQGPEFLTYFQNEAQLEKSRLLSDRFSAERPKGSFSTLEIQRTEQGDSAMYLCASSLSAAHNEQFFGPGTRLTVL.

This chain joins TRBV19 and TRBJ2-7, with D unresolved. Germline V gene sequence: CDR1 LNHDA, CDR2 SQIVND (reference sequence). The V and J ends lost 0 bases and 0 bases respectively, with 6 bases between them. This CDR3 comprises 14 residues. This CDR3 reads CASSIEMSSYEQYF. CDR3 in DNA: TGTGCCAGTAGTATAGAAATGAGCTCCTACGAGCAGTACTTC.

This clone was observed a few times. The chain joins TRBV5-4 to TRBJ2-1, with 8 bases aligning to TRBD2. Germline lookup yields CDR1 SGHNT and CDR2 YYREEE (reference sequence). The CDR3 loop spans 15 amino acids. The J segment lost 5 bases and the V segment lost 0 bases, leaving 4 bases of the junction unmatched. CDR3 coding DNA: TGTGCCAGCAGCTTGGGTAGCGGGGTTGACAATGAGCAGTTCTTC. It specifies CASSLGSGVDNEQFF.

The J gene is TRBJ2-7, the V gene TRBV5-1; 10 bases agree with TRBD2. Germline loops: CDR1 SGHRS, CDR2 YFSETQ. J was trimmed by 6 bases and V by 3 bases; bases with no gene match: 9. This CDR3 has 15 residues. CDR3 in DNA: TGCGCCAGCAGCTCCAGCGGGAGGGCCCCCATCGAGCAGTACTTC. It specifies CASSSSGRAPIEQYF.

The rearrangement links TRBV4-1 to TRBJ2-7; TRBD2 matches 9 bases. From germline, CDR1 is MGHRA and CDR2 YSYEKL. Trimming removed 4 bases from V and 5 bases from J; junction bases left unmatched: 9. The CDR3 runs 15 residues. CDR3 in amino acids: CASSLDGREGDEQYF. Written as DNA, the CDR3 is TGCGCCAGCAGCCTCGACGGGCGGGAGGGGGACGAGCAGTACTTC.

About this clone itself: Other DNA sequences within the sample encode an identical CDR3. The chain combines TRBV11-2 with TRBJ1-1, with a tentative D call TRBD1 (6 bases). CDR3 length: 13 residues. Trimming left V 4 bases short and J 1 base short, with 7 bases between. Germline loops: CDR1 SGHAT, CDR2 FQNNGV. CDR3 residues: CASSSQGNTEAFF. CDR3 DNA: TGTGCCAGCAGCTCACAGGGGAACACTGAAGCTTTCTTT. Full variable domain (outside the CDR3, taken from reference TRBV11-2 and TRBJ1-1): EAGVAQSPRYKIIEKRQSVAFWCNPISGHATLYWYQQILGQGPKLLIQFQNNGVVDDSQLPKDRFSAERLKGVDSTLKIQPAKLEDSAVYLCASSSQGNTEAFFGQGTRLTVV.

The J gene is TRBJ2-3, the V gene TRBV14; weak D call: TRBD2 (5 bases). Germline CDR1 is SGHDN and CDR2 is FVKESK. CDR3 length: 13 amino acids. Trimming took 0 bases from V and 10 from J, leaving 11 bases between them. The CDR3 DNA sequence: TGTGCCAGCAGCCAAGATACGGGGAGAGCGCAGTATTTT. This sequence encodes CASSQDTGRAQYF. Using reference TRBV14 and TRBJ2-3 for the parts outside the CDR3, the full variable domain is EAGVTQFPSHSVIEKGQTVTLRCDPISGHDNLYWYRRVMGKEIKFLLHFVKESKQDESGMPNNRFLAERTGGTYSTLKVQPAELEDSGVYFCASSQDTGRAQYFGPGTRLTVL.

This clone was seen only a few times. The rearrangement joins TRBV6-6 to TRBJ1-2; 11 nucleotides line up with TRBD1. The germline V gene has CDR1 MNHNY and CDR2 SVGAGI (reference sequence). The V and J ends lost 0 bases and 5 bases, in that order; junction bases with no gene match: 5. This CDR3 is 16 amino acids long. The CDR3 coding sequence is TGTGCCAGCAGTTACTCCCCCGGACAGGGGGCGTATGGCTACACCTTC. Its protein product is CASSYSPGQGAYGYTF.

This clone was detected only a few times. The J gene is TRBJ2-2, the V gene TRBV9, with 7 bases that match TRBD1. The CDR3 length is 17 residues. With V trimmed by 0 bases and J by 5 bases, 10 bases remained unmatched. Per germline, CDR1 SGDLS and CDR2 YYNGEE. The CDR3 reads CASSVEPRQGGTGELFF. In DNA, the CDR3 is TGTGCCAGCAGCGTAGAGCCCCGACAGGGTGGAACCGGGGAGCTGTTTTTT.

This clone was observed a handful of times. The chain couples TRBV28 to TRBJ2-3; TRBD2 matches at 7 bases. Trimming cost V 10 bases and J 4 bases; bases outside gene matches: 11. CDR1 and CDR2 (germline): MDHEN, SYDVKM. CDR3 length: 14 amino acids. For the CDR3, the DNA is TGTGCCACCCTACGGACTAGTCTCTCAGATACGCAGTATTTT. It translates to CATLRTSLSDTQYF.